This T cell receptor (beta chain) was captured in a study of OX40 agonist ivuxolimab in advanced cancers. About the research overall: A male proportion of more than 75% was recorded, with mean age approximately 60 years and range about 23 to 90. Partial responses were recorded for three patients, including one with hepatocellular carcinoma and two with cutaneous melanoma. Study observations and caveats: CD8+ T cells showed, on average, more clonal expansion than CD4+ cells.

Remarks on this clone: The target antigen is unknown.

Looked up from germline, CDR1 is MDHEN and CDR2 is SYDVKM. Trimming shortened V by 4 bases and J by 6 bases, and 4 bases separated the two germline ends. This CDR3 comprises 11 residues. Data came from immunoSEQ multiplex PCR; TCRdb stores just in-frame clones and leaves some out. The data show tens of thousands of clones, with roughly four fifths seen just once and around 7% held by the top ten. This TCR was recovered from an adult with an advanced solid tumor such as melanoma, head and neck, liver or kidney cancer. The starting material was CD4+ or CD8+ T cells sorted from blood, obtained in a trial of the OX40 agonist ivuxolimab. V and J are TRBV28 and TRBJ1-5; D gene ambiguous. The CDR3 DNA is TGTGCCAGCAGTTCTGGTCAGCCCCAGCATTTT. This sequence encodes CASSSGQPQHF. Drawing the rest from reference TRBV28 and TRBJ1-5, the complete variable domain is DVKVTQSSRYLVKRTGEKVFLECVQDMDHENMFWYRQDPGLGLRLIYFSYDVKMKEKGDIPEGYSVSREKKERFSLILESASTNQTSMYLCASSSGQPQHFGDGTRLSIL.